This T cell receptor beta chain was obtained from a study of T cell responses to AZD1222 COVID-19 vaccine (dated by TCRdb to the early 2020s). Background for the entire study: TCR sequencing was performed for about 250 trial participants, of whom about 210 were given two doses of AZD1222 and about 25 were given two doses of MenACWY control vaccine. Trial participants were enrolled by age into 18-55, 56-69 and 70-plus year subgroups, with about 150, 28 and 57 TCR-sequenced participants respectively. General conclusions and limits of the study: The 56-69-year group was small, and its depth increase did not reach significance, likely because of low power. Vaccine-associated CD4 TCRs spanned the whole spike protein, with dominant responses in regions 160-218 and 743-854. Reportedly, close to half of the unique spike-specific TCRs recognized epitopes lying outside the regions that are mutated in the B.1.351 and B.1.1.7 variants. No day 14 peak-response samples were available, so repertoires were characterized only after the peak T cell response. After two AZD1222 doses, both the breadth and the depth of spike-specific TCRs were significantly higher than at day 0 and than in MenACWY recipients. Most participants were white British and females outnumbered males, and the authors suggested that clonal diversity may have been underestimated. Conclusions about previously exposed vaccinees are limited, since just five or six AZD1222 recipients were seropositive for SARS-CoV-2 at baseline.

The CDR3 regions of human TCRbeta chains were subjected to immunosequencing. Per the authors' processing: Repertoire TCRs were checked for matches against a reference library of SARS-CoV-2-specific TCRs that had been generated using the MIRA antigen-specificity platform. Breadth meant the fraction of unique TCRs that were SARS-CoV-2-associated, whereas depth meant the fraction of total T cells that were SARS-CoV-2-associated. Each spike-specific TCR was assigned to its reactive spike region and to a CD4 or CD8 class using the MIRA data. Log10-transformed breadth and depth values were compared by one-way ANOVA with Sidak's multiple comparisons tests. The clones in this table, taken by TCRdb from immuneACCESS, are in-frame only. Not every clone is retained; where verified, under half of the shortfall comes from an unresolved V gene, and the cause of the rest is unknown. Clone size and the V and J calls come from that table; the DNA yielded D and trimming. The sample table contains fewer than 70,000 clones; only one count was recorded for 70% to 80% of them. Clones ranked in the top ten supply less than 4% of the sample.

From cysteine to phenylalanine, the CDR3 is 14 amino acids long. This entry keeps only the CDR3 DNA: 42 bases, framed from base 1. Looking up the germline V gene yields CDR1 SGHTA and CDR2 FQGNSA. Germline trimming amounts to 5 bases on V and 5 bases on J, with 4 as the count of junction bases outside the gene matches. In the case of this clone: Its antigen remains unidentified. No base qualities exist here, and no much larger clone lies one base off it.

The time point label here, explained by the study, means: about 28 days (+/-7) after the second vaccine dose. Because spike-specific TCR depth and breadth did not differ between the two schedules, AZD1222 recipients who got a second dose at roughly 4 weeks were pooled with those who got a second dose at roughly 12 weeks. Vaccinee samples were obtained from the UK trials COV001 and COV002, which included a single-blind randomized controlled phase 2/3 trial of AZD1222 (ChAdOx1 nCoV-19) in healthy adults. Trial participant PBMC samples were collected at day 0 and day 28 after the second dose for TCRbeta chain sequencing.

This specimen was peripheral blood, taken 28 days after the second AZD1222 dose. The chain is made from TRBV7-2 and TRBJ2-1; TRBD2 fits 9 bases in the junction. This receptor was taken from an adult who received the AZD1222 COVID-19 vaccine. The CDR3 reads as follows: CASSLGLADNEQFF. The nucleotide sequence reads as follows: TGTGCCAGCAGCCTGGGACTAGCTGACAATGAGCAGTTCTTC.